Following are 22 T cell receptor beta chains from one sample sequenced in a study of response to subunit inactivated influenza vaccine. Using its own MiXCR run on the RT-PCR reads, TCRdb lists one record per CDR3 protein. This repertoire shows some 500,000 distinct CDR3 sequences, 16% found once; its top ten account for about 3%. Sequenced here: CD4+ T cells sorted from PBMCs, sampled approximately 25 months after vaccination. These receptors originate from a man between 50 and 75 years old who received an inactivated influenza vaccine.

This clonotype has ten or more counts. The gene calls are TRBV6-2 or TRBV6-3 and TRBJ1-1; no clear D gene. This CDR3 has 13 amino acids. Trimming took off 5 bases at V and 0 bases at J, with 7 bases between the two ends. Germline-derived CDR1 and CDR2 are MNHEY and SVGEGT. CDR3: CASSRSMNTEAFF. The CDR3 DNA sequence: TGTGCCAGCAGTCGATCCATGAACACTGAAGCTTTCTTT.

A few counts support this clonotype. This sequence joins TRBV20-1 and TRBJ2-1, with 10 bases fitting TRBD2. Per germline, CDR1 DFQATT and CDR2 SNEGSKA (reference sequence). The V and J ends lost 1 base and 6 bases, in that order; junction bases with no gene match: 9. There are 16 residues in the CDR3. This CDR3 reads CSARGTSGDMVNEQFF. DNA for the CDR3: TGCAGTGCTAGAGGGACTAGCGGAGACATGGTCAATGAGCAGTTCTTC.

This clonotype was detected a few times. The chain recombines TRBV3-1 with TRBJ1-6, with D unresolved. There are 15 residues in the CDR3. Germline-derived CDR1 and CDR2 are LGHDT and YNNKEL (reference sequence). The germline V and J ends were trimmed by 1 base and 10 bases, with 14 bases remaining between them. The CDR3 protein is CASSQGNRIRSPLHF. The CDR3 nucleotides read TGTGCCAGCAGCCAAGGGAATAGGATTAGGTCACCCCTCCACTTT.

This clonotype was seen repeatedly, ten times or more. J is TRBJ1-2 and V is TRBV12-3 or TRBV12-4; a weak D match, TRBD1 (6 bases). The CDR3 sequence is 14 residues long. V was trimmed by 3 bases and J by 4 bases, leaving 12 bases between them. The CDR3 here is CASSFGGLGYGYTF. Here the CDR3 DNA reads TGTGCCAGCAGTTTCGGGGGGCTGGGCTATGGCTACACCTTC.

In its sample, this clonotype was seen many times. The rearrangement links TRBV12-3 or TRBV12-4 to TRBJ2-7; TRBD1 might be the D (5 bases). This CDR3 has 12 residues. Trimming removed 4 bases at V and 4 bases at J, with 8 bases between. CDR3 residues: CASSYGQYEQYF. The CDR3 nucleotides read TGTGCCAGCAGTTATGGACAATACGAGCAGTACTTC.

The J gene is TRBJ1-3, the V gene TRBV4-3; D possibly corresponds to TRBD1 (5 bases). Germline V gene sequence: CDR1 LGHNA, CDR2 YSLEER. Trimming cost V 1 base and J 4 bases, with 11 bases left between them. This CDR3 has 15 amino acids. The CDR3 bases are TGCGCCAGCAGCCAAGGGGGGGTGGCCGGAAACACCATATATTTT. This translates into CASSQGGVAGNTIYF.

The genes are TRBV7-2 and TRBJ2-7; TRBD2 matches 10 bases. There are 16 residues in the CDR3. The trim removed 4 bases at V and 3 bases at J, leaving 9 bases unmatched. From germline, CDR1 is SGHTA and CDR2 FQGNSA. The CDR3 reads CASSSSSGGGLYEQYF. CDR3 coding DNA: TGTGCCAGCAGCTCATCTAGCGGGGGCGGCCTCTACGAGCAGTACTTC.

V usage is TRBV5-1 and J usage is TRBJ2-7; D uncertain. Germline CDR1 reads SGHRS; CDR2 reads YFSETQ. The CDR3 sequence is 14 residues long. V was pared by 5 bases and J by 3 bases, with 15 bases between. The CDR3 is CASRSGPSFYEQYF. The CDR3 nucleotides read TGCGCCAGCAGGTCGGGTCCCAGCTTCTACGAGCAGTACTTC.

This clonotype has just a few counts. The V gene is TRBV12-3 or TRBV12-4, the J gene TRBJ2-4, with D perhaps given as TRBD1 or TRBD2 (6 bases each). V shed 6 bases and J shed 5 bases, with 17 bases lying between them. The length of the CDR3 is 15 residues. The CDR3 protein is CASRGGTSGQNIQYF. The CDR3, as DNA: TGTGCCAGCAGAGGAGGGACATCCGGCCAAAACATTCAGTACTTC.

The V and J genes are TRBV20-1 and TRBJ2-1, with D tentatively TRBD2 (6 bases). Germline V gene sequence: CDR1 DFQATT, CDR2 SNEGSKA (reference sequence). Trimming took 5 bases from V and 0 from J, leaving 14 bases between them. The CDR3 has 15 amino acids. DNA of the CDR3: TGCAGTGCTCCCTCGCGGGATAGCTCCTACAATGAGCAGTTCTTC. It codes for CSAPSRDSSYNEQFF.

This chain connects TRBV27 to TRBJ2-7; TRBD1 matches at 9 bases. Germline V gene sequence: CDR1 MNHEY, CDR2 SMNVEV (reference sequence). There are 15 residues in the CDR3. The V segment lost 4 bases and the J segment 6 bases; nucleotides outside the gene matches: 10. In DNA form, the CDR3 reads TGTGCCAGCAGTTCTTCCCCGACAGGGGGGGGCGAGCAGTACTTC. It encodes CASSSSPTGGGEQYF.

The chain couples TRBV7-9 to TRBJ1-1, with 9 nucleotides matching TRBD1. CDR3 length: 15 amino acids. Germline lookup yields CDR1 SEHNR and CDR2 FQNEAQ (reference sequence). V shed 1 base and J 3 bases; nucleotides not matched to a gene: 3. The CDR3 region is CASSLGTGDDTEAFF. The CDR3 region has the DNA TGTGCCAGCAGCTTAGGGACAGGGGATGACACTGAAGCTTTCTTT.

This clonotype has a handful of counts. The chain recombines TRBV7-2 with TRBJ2-7; TRBD1 might be the D (6 bases). Germline V gene sequence: CDR1 SGHTA, CDR2 FQGNSA. Trimming removed 6 bases from V and 3 bases from J, with 12 bases in between. CDR3 length: 13 amino acids. The CDR3 sequence is CASSYDRSYEQYF. As DNA, the CDR3 is TGTGCCAGCAGTTACGACAGGAGCTACGAGCAGTACTTC.

This clonotype has more than one count but fewer than ten. The chain employs TRBV12-3 or TRBV12-4 and TRBJ1-5, with TRBD1 matching over 9 bases. The CDR3 length is 14 residues. Trimming took 6 bases from V and 8 from J; bases not matched to a gene: 8. Written as DNA, the CDR3 is TGTGCCAGCAGCACCTGGACAGGGGAGAAGCCCCAGCATTTT. Protein sequence: CASSTWTGEKPQHF.

The rearrangement joins TRBV20-1 to TRBJ2-1; no firm D call. CDR1 and CDR2 (germline): DFQATT, SNEGSKA (reference sequence). V dropped 3 bases and J dropped 8 bases, with 17 bases sitting between them. CDR3 length: 14 residues. The CDR3 protein is CSASRTAVIDEQFF. CDR3 sequence (DNA): TGCAGTGCTAGTCGCACAGCTGTTATCGATGAGCAGTTCTTC.

This clonotype was recorded a few times. This chain connects TRBV5-1 to TRBJ2-1; TRBD2 agrees at 7 bases. This CDR3 is 15 amino acids long. Germline CDR1 SGHRS, CDR2 YFSETQ. V lost 1 base to trimming and J lost 3 bases; unmatched junction nucleotides: 4. CDR3 sequence (DNA): TGCGCCAGCAGCTTGCGGGGGGACGACTACAATGAGCAGTTCTTC. Amino acids: CASSLRGDDYNEQFF.

The V and J genes are TRBV28 and TRBJ2-7; TRBD1 agrees at 7 bases. J was trimmed by 1 base and V by 6 bases; bases with no gene match: 6. The germline V gene encodes CDR1 MDHEN and CDR2 SYDVKM. CDR3 length: 14 amino acids. CDR3 amino acids: CASSPQTGSYEQYF. In DNA form, the CDR3 reads TGTGCCAGCAGCCCTCAGACAGGGTCCTACGAGCAGTACTTC.

This clonotype was observed a few times. The chain carries TRBV20-1 and TRBJ2-5; D not resolved. Trimming left V 3 bases short and J 5 bases short, with 10 bases between. Germline V lookup: CDR1 DFQATT, CDR2 SNEGSKA (reference sequence). CDR3 length: 12 amino acids. CDR3 in amino acids: CSARMGSETQYF. The CDR3 DNA reads as TGCAGTGCTAGGATGGGGTCCGAGACCCAGTACTTC.

The J gene is TRBJ2-1, the V gene TRBV18; 7 nucleotides match TRBD1. This CDR3 has 15 residues. Germline loops: CDR1 KGHSH, CDR2 LQKENI. J was trimmed by 2 bases and V by 5 bases; bases with no gene match: 6. The CDR3 DNA is TGTGCCAGCTCAGACAGGGCCCCCACCTACAATGAGCAGTTCTTC. Encoded protein: CASSDRAPTYNEQFF.

The chain has TRBV20-1 and TRBJ2-2, with 8 bases lining up with TRBD2. Germline CDR1 DFQATT, CDR2 SNEGSKA (reference sequence). Trimming cost V 2 bases and J 1 base; bases outside gene matches: 15. CDR3 length: 19 amino acids. In DNA form, the CDR3 reads TGCAGTGCTAGATCTAACGCCGGGACTAGGCTGGGGAACACCGGGGAGCTGTTTTTT. Translating gives CSARSNAGTRLGNTGELFF.

The table lists this clonotype with many counts. The rearrangement joins TRBV7-2 to TRBJ2-1; tentatively, D is TRBD2 (5 bases). The CDR3 sequence is 13 residues long. V was shortened by 3 bases and J by 9 bases, with 12 bases between the two germline ends. Germline V gene sequence: CDR1 SGHTA, CDR2 FQGNSA. The CDR3 region is CASSFASRTEQFF. Here the CDR3 DNA reads TGTGCCAGCAGCTTCGCTAGCCGCACTGAGCAGTTCTTC. Drawing the rest from reference TRBV7-2 and TRBJ2-1, the complete variable domain is GAGVSQSPSNKVTEKGKDVELRCDPISGHTALYWYRQSLGQGLEFLIYFQGNSAPDKSGLPSDRFSAERTGGSVSTLTIQRTQQEDSAVYLCASSFASRTEQFFGPGTRLTVL.

The V call is TRBV5-4, the J call TRBJ2-2, with D hard to call. Trimming removed 2 bases at V and 2 bases at J, with 16 bases between. This CDR3 contains 17 residues. CDR1 and CDR2 from the germline V gene are SGHNT and YYREEE (reference sequence). The CDR3 bases are TGTGCCAGCAGCTTTATGATGTCCGGATTCAACACCGGGGAGCTGTTTTTT. Its translation is CASSFMMSGFNTGELFF.